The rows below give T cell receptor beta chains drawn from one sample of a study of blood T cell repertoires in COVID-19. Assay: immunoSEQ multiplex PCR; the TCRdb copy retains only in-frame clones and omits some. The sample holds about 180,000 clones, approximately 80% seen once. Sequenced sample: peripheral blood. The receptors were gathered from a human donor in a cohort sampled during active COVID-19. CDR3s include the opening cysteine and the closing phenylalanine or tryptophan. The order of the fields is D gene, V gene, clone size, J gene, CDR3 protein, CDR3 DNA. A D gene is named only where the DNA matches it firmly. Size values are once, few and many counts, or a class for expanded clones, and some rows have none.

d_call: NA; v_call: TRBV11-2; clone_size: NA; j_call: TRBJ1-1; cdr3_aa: CASSVSGRAAFF; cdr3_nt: TGTGCCAGCAGCGTTAGCGGGCGCGCAGCTTTCTTT
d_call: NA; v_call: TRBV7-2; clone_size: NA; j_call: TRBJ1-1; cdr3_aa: CASRTFNLGHEAFF; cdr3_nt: TGTGCCAGCAGAACCTTTAATCTGGGCCATGAAGCTTTCTTT
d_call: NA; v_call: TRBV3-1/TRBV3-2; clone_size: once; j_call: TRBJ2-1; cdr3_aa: CASSRTPDPYNEQFF; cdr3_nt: TGTGCCAGCAGCCGGACTCCCGATCCCTACAATGAGCAGTTCTTC
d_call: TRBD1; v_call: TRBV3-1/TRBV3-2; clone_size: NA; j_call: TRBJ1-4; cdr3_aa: CASSQTVFGTGGAGNEKLFF; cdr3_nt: TGTGCCAGCAGCCAGACAGTGTTTGGGACAGGGGGCGCGGGTAATGAAAAACTGTTTTTT
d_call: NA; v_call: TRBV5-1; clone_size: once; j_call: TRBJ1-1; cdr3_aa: CASSVGTLNTEAFF; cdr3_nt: TGCGCCAGCAGCGTTGGGACATTGAACACTGAAGCTTTCTTT
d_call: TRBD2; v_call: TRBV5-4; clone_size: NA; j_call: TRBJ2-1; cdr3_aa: CASSRGTSGGLYNEQFF; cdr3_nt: TGTGCCAGCAGCCGGGGGACTAGCGGGGGTTTATACAATGAGCAGTTCTTC
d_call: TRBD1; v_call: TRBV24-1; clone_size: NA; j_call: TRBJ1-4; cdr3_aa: CATSDERTGSGEKLFF; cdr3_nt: TGTGCCACCAGTGATGAGCGGACAGGTAGTGGTGAAAAACTGTTTTTT
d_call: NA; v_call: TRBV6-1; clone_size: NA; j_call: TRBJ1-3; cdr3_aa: CASSEAPFGNTIYF; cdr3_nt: TGTGCCAGCAGTGAAGCCCCTTTTGGAAACACCATATATTTT
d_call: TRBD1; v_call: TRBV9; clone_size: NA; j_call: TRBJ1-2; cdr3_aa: CASSVEGTGRASGYTF; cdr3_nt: TGTGCCAGCAGCGTAGAAGGGACAGGGAGAGCGAGCGGCTACACCTTC
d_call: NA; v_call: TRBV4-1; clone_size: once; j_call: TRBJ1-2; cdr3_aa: CASSQGRLSNFAYGYTF; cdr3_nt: TGCGCCAGCAGCCAAGGACGACTCTCGAACTTTGCCTATGGCTACACCTTC
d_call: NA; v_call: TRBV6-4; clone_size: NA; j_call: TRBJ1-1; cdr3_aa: CASSEGGLAFF; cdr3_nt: TGTGCCAGCAGTGAAGGCGGGCTGGCTTTCTTT
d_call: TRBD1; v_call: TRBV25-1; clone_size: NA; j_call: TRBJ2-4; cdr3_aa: CASSEALPGTGDIQYF; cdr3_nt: TGTGCCAGCAGTGAAGCCCTACCCGGGACAGGGGACATTCAGTACTTC
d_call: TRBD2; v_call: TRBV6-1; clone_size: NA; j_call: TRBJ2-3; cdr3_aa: CASSGADGGATDTQYF; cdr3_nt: TGTGCCAGCAGTGGGGCCGACGGGGGGGCGACAGATACGCAGTATTTT
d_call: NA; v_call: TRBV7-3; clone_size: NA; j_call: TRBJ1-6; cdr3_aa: CASSPGPNSPLHF; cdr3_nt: TGTGCCAGCAGCCCTGGCCCAAATTCACCCCTCCACTTT
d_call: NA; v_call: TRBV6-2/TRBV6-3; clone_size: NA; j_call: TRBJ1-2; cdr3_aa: CASSTPGALAYGYTF; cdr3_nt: TGTGCCAGCAGTACACCGGGAGCCCTCGCCTATGGCTACACCTTC
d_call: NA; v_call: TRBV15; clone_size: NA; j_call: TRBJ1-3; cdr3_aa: CATSRETETGNTIYF; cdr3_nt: TGTGCCACCAGCAGGGAAACAGAAACTGGAAACACCATATATTTT
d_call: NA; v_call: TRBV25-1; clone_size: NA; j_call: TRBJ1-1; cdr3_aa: CASTQGGRTEAFF; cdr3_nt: TGTGCCAGCACACAGGGAGGGAGGACTGAAGCTTTCTTT
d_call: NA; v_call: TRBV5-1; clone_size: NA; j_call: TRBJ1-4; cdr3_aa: CASSLAGNEKLFF; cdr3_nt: TGCGCCAGCAGCTTAGCGGGAAATGAAAAACTGTTTTTT
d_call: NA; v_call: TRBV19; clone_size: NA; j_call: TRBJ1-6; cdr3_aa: CASSSEGSYNSPLHF; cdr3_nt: TGTGCCAGTAGTTCCGAGGGTTCTTATAATTCACCCCTCCACTTT
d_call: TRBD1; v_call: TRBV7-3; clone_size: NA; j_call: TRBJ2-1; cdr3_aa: CASSRTPGQGRYEQFF; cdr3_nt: TGTGCCAGCAGCCGGACACCGGGACAGGGGCGGTATGAGCAGTTCTTC
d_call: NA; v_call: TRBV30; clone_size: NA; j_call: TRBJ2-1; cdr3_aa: CAWSEGNGQFF; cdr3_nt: TGTGCCTGGAGTGAGGGGAATGGGCAGTTCTTC
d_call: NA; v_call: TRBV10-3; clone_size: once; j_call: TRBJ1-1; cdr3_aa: CAISEEATGLAFF; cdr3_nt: TGTGCCATCAGTGAGGAGGCCACAGGGTTAGCTTTCTTT
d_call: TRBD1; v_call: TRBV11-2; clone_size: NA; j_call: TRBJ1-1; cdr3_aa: CASTPGQGLTEAFF; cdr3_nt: TGTGCCAGCACCCCGGGACAGGGGCTCACTGAAGCTTTCTTT
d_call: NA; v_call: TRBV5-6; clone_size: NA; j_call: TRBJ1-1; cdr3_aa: CASSPQTRDTEAFF; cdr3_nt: TGTGCCAGCAGCCCACAGACTAGGGACACTGAAGCTTTCTTT
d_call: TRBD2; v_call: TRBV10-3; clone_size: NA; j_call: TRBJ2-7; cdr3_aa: CAISSTSGGTSGGSSYEQYF; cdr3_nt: TGTGCCATCAGTTCAACCTCCGGGGGGACTAGCGGGGGGAGCTCCTACGAGCAGTACTTC
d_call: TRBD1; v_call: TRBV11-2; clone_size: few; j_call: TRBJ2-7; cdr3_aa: CASSLGQGAYEQYF; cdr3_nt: TGTGCCAGCAGCTTAGGACAGGGGGCTTACGAGCAGTACTTC
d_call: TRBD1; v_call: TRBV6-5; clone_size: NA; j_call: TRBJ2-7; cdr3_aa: CASLKLGQGYEQYF; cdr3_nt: TGTGCCAGCTTAAAGTTGGGACAGGGCTACGAGCAGTACTTC
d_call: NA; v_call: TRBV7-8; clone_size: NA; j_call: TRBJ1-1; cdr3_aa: CASSLGGHGNTEAFF; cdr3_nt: TGTGCCAGCAGCTTAGGCGGACACGGGAACACTGAAGCTTTCTTT
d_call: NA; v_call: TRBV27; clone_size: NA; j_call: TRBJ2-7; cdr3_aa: CASSLWGGAYEQYF; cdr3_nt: TGTGCCAGCAGTTTATGGGGGGGGGCTTACGAGCAGTACTTC
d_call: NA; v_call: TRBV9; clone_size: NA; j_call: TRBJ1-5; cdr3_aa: CASSSGSGQPQHF; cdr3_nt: TGTGCCAGCAGCTCAGGGTCCGGGCAGCCCCAGCATTTT
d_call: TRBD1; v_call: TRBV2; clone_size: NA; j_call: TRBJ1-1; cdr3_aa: CASSGGQGRSTEAFF; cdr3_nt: TGTGCCAGCAGCGGGGGACAGGGCCGGAGCACTGAAGCTTTCTTT
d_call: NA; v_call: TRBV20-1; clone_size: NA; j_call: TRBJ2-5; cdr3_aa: CSATTGGRPYF; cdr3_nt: TGCAGTGCTACGACTGGAGGCCGCCCGTACTTC
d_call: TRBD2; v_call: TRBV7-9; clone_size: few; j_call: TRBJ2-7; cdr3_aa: CASSLAGGTFPYEQYF; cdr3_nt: TGTGCCAGCAGCTTAGCGGGAGGGACGTTCCCCTACGAGCAGTACTTC
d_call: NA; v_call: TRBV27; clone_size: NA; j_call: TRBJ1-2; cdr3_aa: CASSLGQAYGYTF; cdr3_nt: TGTGCCAGCAGTTTAGGGCAGGCGTACGGCTACACCTTC
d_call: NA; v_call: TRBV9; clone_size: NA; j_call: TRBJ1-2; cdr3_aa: CASSTAGVWNYGYTF; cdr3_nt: TGTGCCAGCAGCACAGCAGGGGTATGGAACTATGGCTACACCTTC
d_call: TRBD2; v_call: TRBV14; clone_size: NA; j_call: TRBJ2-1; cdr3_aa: CASSHVSGTSDSYNEQFF; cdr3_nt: TGTGCCAGCAGTCACGTTTCCGGGACTAGCGATTCCTACAATGAGCAGTTCTTC
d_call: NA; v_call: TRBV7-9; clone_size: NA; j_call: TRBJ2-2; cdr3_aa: CASSTQITSGELFF; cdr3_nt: TGTGCCAGCAGCACCCAAATAACTTCGGGGGAGCTGTTTTTT
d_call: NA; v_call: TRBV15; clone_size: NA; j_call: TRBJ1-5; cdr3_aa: CATSSGIQGTQPQHF; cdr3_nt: TGTGCCACCAGCAGTGGGATACAGGGAACTCAGCCCCAGCATTTT
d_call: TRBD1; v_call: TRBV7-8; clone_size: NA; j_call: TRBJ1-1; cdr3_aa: CASSAGQANTEAFF; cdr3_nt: TGTGCCAGCAGCGCAGGACAGGCGAACACTGAAGCTTTCTTT
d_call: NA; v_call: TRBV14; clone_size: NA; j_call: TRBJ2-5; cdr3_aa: CASSLGPPQETQYF; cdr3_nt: TGTGCCAGCAGCCTGGGGCCCCCTCAAGAGACCCAGTACTTC
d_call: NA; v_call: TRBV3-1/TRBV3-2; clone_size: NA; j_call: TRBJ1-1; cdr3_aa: CASSQDRTAQAFF; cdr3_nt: TGTGCCAGCAGCCAAGATCGGACAGCACAAGCTTTCTTT